This record concerns one T cell receptor beta chain sequence. The data are from a study of Ad26.COV2.S vaccination and SARS-CoV-2 variants. Study background: The vaccine Ad26.COV2.S was put into the muscle once, or twice with 56 days between.

Treatment meaning: 15 to 20 received Ad26.COV2.S at low or high dose, single or two shots; 5 received placebo; per-sample allocation not given. All samples were drawn on day 63, counting from the first vaccine or placebo injection. Ad26 vector vaccine expressed Wuhan-strain SARS-CoV-2 spike. Only in-frame clones appear in the TCRdb table, and some are missing; sequencing was by immunoSEQ multiplex PCR. The sample lists around 300,000 clones; approximately 86% were seen once. The CDR3 runs 15 residues. Trimming took 5 bases from V and 3 from J; bases not matched to a gene: 10. Germline CDR1 and CDR2: LNHDA and SQIVND (reference sequence).

The rearrangement links TRBV19 to TRBJ2-7; TRBD1 matches 7 bases. Sequencing used peripheral blood, obtained in a trial of Ad26.COV2.S vaccine versus placebo. This sequence was found in a person between 18 and 59 years old who received the Ad26.COV2.S COVID-19 vaccine or a placebo. CDR3 in amino acids: CASSPGDSRFYEQYF. CDR3 DNA: TGTGCCAGTAGTCCCGGGGACAGTCGATTCTACGAGCAGTACTTC.